The rows below give T cell receptor beta chains drawn from one sample of a study of radiation and T cells in renal cell carcinoma. Using immunoSEQ multiplex PCR, the repertoire was profiled, and TCRdb retains in-frame clones only, with some absent. The sample has about 90,000 clones, over 80% seen once. The sample in question was blood, obtained from a patient whose treatment included radiotherapy and nephrectomy. The receptor source for this set is a man in his fifties or sixties with renal cell carcinoma. CDR3s include the opening cysteine and the closing phenylalanine or tryptophan. D genes are given only for firm matches. Size values are once, few and many counts, or a class for expanded clones, and some rows have none.

clone_size	v_call	d_call	j_call	cdr3_aa	cdr3_nt
-	TRBV9	-	TRBJ1-3	CASSVGPNQGISGNTIYF	TGTGCCAGCAGCGTAGGGCCTAATCAGGGAATCTCTGGAAACACCATATATTTT
-	TRBV19	-	TRBJ1-5	CASSDGSTGELNQPQHF	TGTGCCAGTAGTGACGGTTCGACCGGTGAACTCAATCAGCCCCAGCATTTT
-	TRBV19	TRBD2	TRBJ2-3	CASTNPGLAGADTQYF	TGTGCCAGTACCAACCCGGGACTAGCGGGAGCAGATACGCAGTATTTT
few	TRBV19	-	TRBJ1-2	CASSMGGVSGYTF	TGTGCCAGTAGTATGGGAGGGGTGAGTGGCTACACCTTC
-	TRBV29-1	-	TRBJ2-5	CSARGGETQYF	TGCAGCGCTCGCGGAGGGGAGACCCAGTACTTC
-	TRBV2	-	TRBJ2-5	CASSKGTSVGETQYF	TGTGCCAGCAGTAAAGGGACTTCTGTGGGGGAGACCCAGTACTTC
-	TRBV5-1	TRBD1	TRBJ2-1	CASSRSGQGGLKEQFF	TGCGCCAGCAGCCGGAGTGGACAGGGGGGACTAAAAGAGCAGTTCTTC
-	TRBV7-3	-	TRBJ2-1	CASSLGREEQFF	TGTGCCAGCAGCTTAGGCCGGGAGGAGCAGTTCTTC
-	TRBV4-1	-	TRBJ1-2	CASSQTTTNGYTF	TGCGCCAGCAGCCAAACGACAACGAATGGCTACACCTTC
-	TRBV4-3	-	TRBJ1-5	CASSQGVHQPQHF	TGCGCCAGCAGCCAAGGAGTCCATCAGCCCCAGCATTTT
-	TRBV14	-	TRBJ2-5	CASSQVAGQETQYF	TGTGCCAGCAGCCAAGTTGCCGGCCAAGAGACCCAGTACTTC
medium-sized	TRBV2	-	TRBJ2-7	CASSVGTSSELYEQYF	TGTGCCAGCAGTGTTGGCACGTCCTCTGAATTATACGAGCAGTACTTC
once	TRBV27	-	TRBJ1-2	CASRFPGDAGEDANYGYTF	TGTGCCAGCAGATTCCCCGGGGACGCGGGAGAGGACGCCAACTATGGCTACACCTTC
-	TRBV6-6	TRBD2	TRBJ2-1	CASSYGLGREQFF	TGTGCCAGCAGTTACGGACTAGGGCGGGAGCAGTTCTTC